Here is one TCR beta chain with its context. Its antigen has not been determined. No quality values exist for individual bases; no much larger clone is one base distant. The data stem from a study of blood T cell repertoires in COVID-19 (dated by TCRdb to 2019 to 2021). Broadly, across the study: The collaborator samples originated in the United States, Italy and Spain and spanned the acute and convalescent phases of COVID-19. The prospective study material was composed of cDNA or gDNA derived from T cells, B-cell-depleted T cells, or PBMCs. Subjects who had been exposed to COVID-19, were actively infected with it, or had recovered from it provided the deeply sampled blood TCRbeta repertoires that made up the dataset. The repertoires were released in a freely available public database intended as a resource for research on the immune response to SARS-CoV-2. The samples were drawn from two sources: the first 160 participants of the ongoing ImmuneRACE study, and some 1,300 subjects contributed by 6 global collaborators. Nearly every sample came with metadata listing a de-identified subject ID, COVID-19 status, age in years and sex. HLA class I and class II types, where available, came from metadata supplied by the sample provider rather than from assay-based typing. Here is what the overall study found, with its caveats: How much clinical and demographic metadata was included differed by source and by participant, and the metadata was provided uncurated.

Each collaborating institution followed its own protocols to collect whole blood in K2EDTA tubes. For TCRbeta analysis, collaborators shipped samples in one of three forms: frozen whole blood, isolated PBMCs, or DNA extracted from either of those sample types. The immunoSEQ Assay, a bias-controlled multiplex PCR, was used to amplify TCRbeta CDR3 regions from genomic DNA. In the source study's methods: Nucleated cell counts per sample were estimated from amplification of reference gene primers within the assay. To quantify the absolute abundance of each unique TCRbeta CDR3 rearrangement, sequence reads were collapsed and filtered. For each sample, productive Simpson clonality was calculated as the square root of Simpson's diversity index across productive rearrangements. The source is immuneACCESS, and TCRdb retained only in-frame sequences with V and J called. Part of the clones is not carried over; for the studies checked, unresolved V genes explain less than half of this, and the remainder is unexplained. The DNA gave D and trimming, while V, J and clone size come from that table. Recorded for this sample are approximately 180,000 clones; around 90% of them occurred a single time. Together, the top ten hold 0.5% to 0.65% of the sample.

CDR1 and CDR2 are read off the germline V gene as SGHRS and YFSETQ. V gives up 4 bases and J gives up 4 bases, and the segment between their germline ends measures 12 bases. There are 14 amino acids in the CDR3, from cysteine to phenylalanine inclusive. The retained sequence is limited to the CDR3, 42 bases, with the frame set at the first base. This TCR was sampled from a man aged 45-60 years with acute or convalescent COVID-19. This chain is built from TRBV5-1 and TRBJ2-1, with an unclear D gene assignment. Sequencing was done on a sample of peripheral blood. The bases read TGCGCCAGCAGCCTATCCGACTCATACAATGAGCAGTTCTTC. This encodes CASSLSDSYNEQFF.